Listed below are T cell receptor beta chains from one sample, sequenced in a study of OX40 agonist ivuxolimab in advanced cancers. Using immunoSEQ multiplex PCR, the repertoire was profiled, and TCRdb retains in-frame clones only, with some absent. The table shows 60,000 to 75,000 clones, with 85% to 90% occurring only once. The sample in question was CD4+ or CD8+ T cells sorted from blood, obtained in a trial of the OX40 agonist ivuxolimab. The source of these receptors is an adult with an advanced solid tumor such as melanoma, head and neck, liver or kidney cancer. Each CDR3 is given with its conserved first and last residue. The D gene is left open where the match is weak. The size entry is marked missing in some rows and otherwise reads once, few, many or a size class.

>.|TRBV6-5|TRBJ2-1|.
TGTGCCAGCAGTTACCGGGACATTTCCTACAATGAGCAGTTCTTC
CASSYRDISYNEQFF
>.|TRBV19|TRBJ1-2|TRBD1
TGTGCCAGTAGCGGCCCGACAGGGGAGGGTGGCTACACCTTC
CASSGPTGEGGYTF
>once|TRBV4-1|TRBJ1-1|TRBD1
TGCGCCAGCAGCCTGGACAGGGATGGGGTGGCGGGCACTGAAGCTTTCTTT
CASSLDRDGVAGTEAFF
>.|TRBV18|TRBJ2-7|.
TGTGCCAGCTCAGAACAGGCCGCTTACGAGCAGTACTTC
CASSEQAAYEQYF
>.|TRBV2|TRBJ1-5|.
TGTGCCAGCAGTGAAAACGCCGGTAGCAATCAGCCCCAGCATTTT
CASSENAGSNQPQHF
>.|TRBV5-1|TRBJ1-1|.
TGCGCCAGCAGCTTGGACGGGTCCAACACTGAAGCTTTCTTT
CASSLDGSNTEAFF
>.|TRBV9|TRBJ1-2|.
TGTGCCAGCAGCGTAGACCCGGGACGGCATACCTATGGCTACACCTTC
CASSVDPGRHTYGYTF
>.|TRBV28|TRBJ2-1|.
TGTGCCAGCAGGCAACTAGGCCCCAGCTCCTACAATGAGCAGTTCTTC
CASRQLGPSSYNEQFF
>.|TRBV15|TRBJ1-1|.
TGTGCCACCAGCAGAGATCGGGGACGGGACACTGAAGCTTTCTTT
CATSRDRGRDTEAFF
>.|TRBV7-8|TRBJ1-6|.
TGTGCCAGCAGCAGAGGCATGGGCAGCTATAATTCACCCCTCCACTTT
CASSRGMGSYNSPLHF
>once|TRBV7-6|TRBJ1-1|.
TGTGCCAGCAGCGGCCGGGGCGGCGCGAACACTGAAGCTTTCTTT
CASSGRGGANTEAFF
>few|TRBV2|TRBJ1-1|.
TGTGCCAGCAGTGGGGACTCTGAAGCTTTCTTT
CASSGDSEAFF
>.|TRBV6-5|TRBJ1-5|.
TGTGCCAGCAGCGTCAGGGTTCAGCCCCAGCATTTT
CASSVRVQPQHF
>.|TRBV6-6|TRBJ2-7|TRBD1
TGTGCCAGCAGTTACGCCCCGGACAGGAAATACGAGCAGTACTTC
CASSYAPDRKYEQYF
>.|TRBV7-2|TRBJ1-2|.
TGTGCCAGCAGCCAACGGACGGGTGGCTACACCTTC
CASSQRTGGYTF
>.|TRBV9|TRBJ2-3|TRBD2
TGTGCCAGCAGCGTAGTGGGGACTAGCCAGGGTAGAGATACGCAGTATTTT
CASSVVGTSQGRDTQYF
>.|TRBV5-1|TRBJ2-7|TRBD1
TGCGCCAGCAGCCAACCGACAGGGGCCGCCTACGAGCAGTACTTC
CASSQPTGAAYEQYF
>.|TRBV18|TRBJ1-1|.
TGTGCCAGCTCACCACCCAGTTTGAACACTGAAGCTTTCTTT
CASSPPSLNTEAFF
>.|TRBV6-4|TRBJ2-5|.
TGTGCCAGCAGCCGGTCTCCCCGGGGAGAGACCCAGTACTTC
CASSRSPRGETQYF
>.|TRBV6-6|TRBJ2-7|.
TGTGCCAGCAGGGGGACGGGAGTACAGTACTTC
CASRGTGVQYF
>.|TRBV4-3|TRBJ1-4|.
TGCGCCAGCAGCCAAGAGGGAGGGCAAAAACTGTTTTTT
CASSQEGGQKLFF
>.|TRBV6-1|TRBJ2-7|TRBD1
TGTGCCAGCAGTGAACAGGGGGCGCGATACGAGCAGTACTTC
CASSEQGARYEQYF
>.|TRBV6-5|TRBJ2-2|.
TGTGCCAGCACCCCCGGAGTGAACACCGGGGAGCTGTTTTTT
CASTPGVNTGELFF